Sequencing of this TCR beta chain was carried out in a study of T cell responses to AZD1222 COVID-19 vaccine. Turning to this clone: Its antigen is as yet unknown.

Regarding the study as a whole: Clonal diversity was possibly underestimated; the donors were predominantly white British and more often female. Reports indicate that nearly half of spike-specific TCRs are directed at unmutated variant regions. CD4 TCRs covered the whole spike, strongest at regions 160-218 and 743-854.

Trimming removed 5 bases from V and 5 bases from J, with 16 bases in between. CDR1 and CDR2 from the germline V gene are MNHEY and SVGAGI. This CDR3 comprises 15 residues. Repertoires were generated with immunoSEQ multiplex PCR, while TCRdb's copy carries only in-frame clones and drops some. The data show about 140,000 clones, about 90% seen once. The receptor was isolated from an adult in good health. V gene TRBV6-5 combines with J gene TRBJ1-5; D is ambiguous. The specimen was peripheral blood, collected on day 0 of AZD1222 vaccination. CDR3 nucleotide sequence: TGTGCCAGCAGTCCAAGCTCGAGTACCGATCAGCCCCAGCATTTT. Translated: CASSPSSSTDQPQHF.